The T cell receptor (beta chain) described here comes from a study of siplizumab effects on memory and regulatory T cells. Regarding the study as a whole: Naive T cells, seemingly more diverse than memory cells, seemed major alloresponse contributors. No assignable naive or memory phenotype existed for roughly 80-96% of proliferating CD4+ or CD8+ clones.

As concerns this clone: What it binds is unknown.

CDR3 size: 15 residues. Germline V gene sequence: CDR1 MNHNS, CDR2 SASEGT. Trimming took 4 bases from V and 5 from J; bases not matched to a gene: 9. Method: immunoSEQ multiplex PCR; TCRdb's copy keeps in-frame clones and lacks some. Of 90,000 to 95,000 clones in the sample, over 85% were seen once. The TCR comes from a human donor in good health. The rearrangement uses TRBV6-1 and TRBJ2-3, with 7 positions matching TRBD1. The sequenced material came from CD8+ T cells sorted from blood. This chain's CDR3 is CASSGSTGWGDTQYF. CDR3 DNA sequence: TGTGCCAGCAGTGGGTCGACAGGGTGGGGAGATACGCAGTATTTT.